The rows below give T cell receptor beta chains drawn from one sample of a study of glioma-infiltrating T cells. MiXCR, run by TCRdb on the multiplex PCR reads, gives a single entry per CDR3 protein. The table shows fewer than 250,000 distinct CDR3 sequences, with over 25% occurring only once. The sample taken for sequencing was glioma tissue, nonneoplastic brain tissue, or PBMCs (not recorded which). Every receptor here comes from a human donor with low-grade glioma or glioblastoma, undergoing nonglioma brain surgery, or in good health (not recorded which). CDR3s include the opening cysteine and the closing phenylalanine or tryptophan. A D gene is named only where the DNA matches it firmly. For some rows the clone size is stated as once, few or many, or as a class when expanded; others skip it.

j_call	v_call	clone_size	d_call	cdr3_aa	cdr3_nt
TRBJ2-1	TRBV7-9	many	NA	CASSPNADNEQFF	TGTGCCAGCAGCCCCAATGCTGACAATGAGCAGTTCTTC
TRBJ2-1	TRBV10-3	many	NA	CAAQQVGKEQFF	TGTGCCGCTCAACAGGTCGGAAAAGAGCAGTTCTTC
TRBJ2-3	TRBV27	many	NA	CASSWLARSTDTQYF	TGTGCCAGCAGTTGGCTAGCGCGAAGCACAGATACGCAGTATTTT
TRBJ2-1	TRBV7-2	many	TRBD2	CASSLGREEQFF	TGTGCCAGCAGCTTAGGGCGGGAGGAGCAGTTCTTC
TRBJ1-1	TRBV25-1	many	TRBD1	CASSRQGVRPEAFF	TGTGCCAGCTCCAGACAGGGTGTTCGGCCTGAAGCTTTCTTT
TRBJ2-7	TRBV4-1	many	TRBD2	CASSQRGLAGGDEQYF	TGCGCCAGCAGCCAAAGGGGACTAGCGGGAGGGGACGAGCAGTACTTC
TRBJ1-4	TRBV7-9	NA	TRBD1	CASRRTGTGDEKVFF	TGTGCCAGCAGAAGAACCGGGACAGGCGATGAAAAAGTGTTTTTT
TRBJ1-1	TRBV7-2	many	NA	CASSSLAGVGTEAFF	TGTGCCAGCAGCTCCCTTGCGGGGGTTGGCACTGAAGCTTTCTTT
TRBJ2-7	TRBV19	few	NA	CASSNRQELTYEQYF	TGTGCCAGTAGTAACAGACAGGAACTTACCTACGAGCAGTACTTC
TRBJ2-5	TRBV7-2	many	TRBD2	CASSLLLAGIQETQYF	TGTGCCAGCAGCTTATTACTAGCGGGAATCCAAGAGACCCAGTACTTC
TRBJ2-7	TRBV20-1	many	TRBD1	CSSKPEGQGPYEQYF	TGCAGTTCCAAGCCGGAGGGACAGGGGCCCTACGAGCAGTACTTC
TRBJ1-6	TRBV19	NA	TRBD1	CASSNDGTENSPLHF	TGTGCCAGTAGTAACGATGGGACAGAGAATTCACCCCTCCACTTT
TRBJ2-7	TRBV11-1	NA	NA	CASSSRRGAYEQYF	TGTGCCAGCAGCTCCCGCCGGGGAGCCTACGAGCAGTACTTC
TRBJ1-4	TRBV5-1	few	TRBD1	CASSRGGQNEKLFF	TGCGCCAGCAGCCGGGGGGGACAGAATGAAAAACTGTTTTTT
TRBJ2-2	TRBV15	NA	TRBD2	CATSGSRTSTGELFF	TGTGCCACCAGCGGATCCAGGACTAGCACCGGGGAGCTGTTTTTT
TRBJ2-7	TRBV5-5	NA	TRBD2	CASSFGLAGSGYYEQYF	TGTGCCAGCAGCTTCGGACTAGCGGGATCGGGGTACTACGAGCAGTACTTC
TRBJ1-2	TRBV6-1	many	TRBD1	CASRSTGGAGYGYTF	TGTGCCAGCAGGTCAACAGGGGGCGCCGGCTATGGCTACACCTTC
TRBJ2-5	TRBV27	many	NA	CASSGRPEPSGTQYF	TGTGCCAGCAGTGGCCGGCCAGAACCCTCAGGGACCCAGTACTTC
TRBJ2-7	TRBV7-3	many	NA	CASSVSPGAYEQYF	TGTGCCAGCAGTGTTAGCCCAGGGGCCTACGAGCAGTACTTC
TRBJ2-1	TRBV29-1	NA	TRBD2	CSTARGGESEQFF	TGCAGCACCGCCCGGGGGGGAGAGAGTGAGCAGTTCTTC
TRBJ2-4	TRBV5-1	NA	NA	CASSLGGRYGFF	TGCGCCAGCAGCTTGGGTGGCCGCTACGGGTTCTTC
TRBJ2-5	TRBV25-1	many	NA	CASSVGQGRVQQETQYF	TGTGCCAGCAGCGTTGGGCAGGGGAGGGTTCAACAAGAGACCCAGTACTTC
TRBJ1-1	TRBV6-1	NA	NA	CASRTAAAVETFF	TGTGCCAGTCGGACAGCGGCTGCCGTTGAAACTTTCTTT
TRBJ2-4	TRBV3-1	many	NA	CASSQDRNIQYF	TGTGCCAGCAGCCAAGATCGCAACATTCAGTACTTC
TRBJ1-1	TRBV6-1	many	NA	CASIAGMNTEAFF	TGTGCCAGCATAGCGGGGATGAACACTGAAGCTTTCTTT
TRBJ2-7	TRBV4-1	NA	TRBD1	CASSQGQGFYNEKYF	TGCGCCAGCAGCCAGGGACAGGGGTTCTACAATGAGAAGTACTTC
TRBJ1-6	TRBV3-1	NA	NA	CASSQRRDNGSPLHF	TGTGCCAGCAGCCAACGGCGGGACAACGGTTCACCCCTCCACTTT
TRBJ2-7	TRBV11-1	once	TRBD1	CASRPPGQISYEQYF	TGTGCCAGCAGGCCCCCGGGACAGATATCCTACGAGCAGTACTTC